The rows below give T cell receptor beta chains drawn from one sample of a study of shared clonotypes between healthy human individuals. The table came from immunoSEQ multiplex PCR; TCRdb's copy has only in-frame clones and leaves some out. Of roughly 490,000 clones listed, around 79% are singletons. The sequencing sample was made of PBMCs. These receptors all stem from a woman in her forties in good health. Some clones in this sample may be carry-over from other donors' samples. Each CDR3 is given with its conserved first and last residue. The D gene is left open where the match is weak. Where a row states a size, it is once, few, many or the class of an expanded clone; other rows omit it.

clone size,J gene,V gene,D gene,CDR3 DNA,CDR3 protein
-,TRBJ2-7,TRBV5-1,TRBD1,TGCGCCAGCAGCTTCCGGGACAGGGGGCCATACGAGCAGTACTTC,CASSFRDRGPYEQYF
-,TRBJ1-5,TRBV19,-,TGTGCCAGTAGTGTCCAGGGGTCGTTTGATCAGCCCCAGCATTTT,CASSVQGSFDQPQHF
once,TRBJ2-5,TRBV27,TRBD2,TGTGCCAGCAGGGCTTGGGGGGAGGGAGGTCCAGAGACCCAGTACTTC,CASRAWGEGGPETQYF
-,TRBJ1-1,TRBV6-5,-,TGTGCCAGCAGTTACGAGAGAAACACTGAAGCTTTCTTT,CASSYERNTEAFF
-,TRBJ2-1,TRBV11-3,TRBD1,TGTGCCAGCAGCTTAGGGACAGGGTATCATGAGCAGTTCTTC,CASSLGTGYHEQFF
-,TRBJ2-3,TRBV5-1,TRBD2,TGCGCCAGCAGCTTGGTTCCGGGGACTAGCGGGAGTACAGATACGCAGTATTTT,CASSLVPGTSGSTDTQYF
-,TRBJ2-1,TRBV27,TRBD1,TGTGCCAGCAGTTCTCTGATCCGGGACAGATACTACAATGAGCAGTTCTTC,CASSSLIRDRYYNEQFF
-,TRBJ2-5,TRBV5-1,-,TGCGCCAGCAGCTCCCAGGGGGAGACCCAGTACTTC,CASSSQGETQYF
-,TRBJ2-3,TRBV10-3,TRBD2,TGTGCCATCAGTGCCCGACTAGCGGGAAGCGCAGATACGCAGTATTTT,CAISARLAGSADTQYF
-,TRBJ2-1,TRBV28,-,TGTGCCAGCACCCTGGATGAGCAGTTCTTC,CASTLDEQFF
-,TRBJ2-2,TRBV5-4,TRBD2,TGTGCCAGCAGCCCCCAGGGGACTAGCGGGAGTGGTGGCGGGGAGCTGTTTTTT,CASSPQGTSGSGGGELFF
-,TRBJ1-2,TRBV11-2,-,TGTGCCAGCAGCTCCGGGACGGTGGGGGGCTACACCTTC,CASSSGTVGGYTF
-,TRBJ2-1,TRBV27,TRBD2,TGTGCCAGCAGTTTTAAGTCTAGCGGGGTGAATGAGCAGTTCTTC,CASSFKSSGVNEQFF
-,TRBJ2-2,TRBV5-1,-,TGCGCCAGCAGCATCACGTCCCTAGGACAATCCCCCGGGGAGCTGTTTTTT,CASSITSLGQSPGELFF
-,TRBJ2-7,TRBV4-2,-,TGTGCCAGCAGCCAAGTACAGGGTAACGACGAGCAGTACTTC,CASSQVQGNDEQYF
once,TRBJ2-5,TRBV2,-,TGTGCCAGCAGTCGGGCGCCGACCCAGTACTTC,CASSRAPTQYF
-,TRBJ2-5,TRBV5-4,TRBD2,TGTGCCAGCAGCTCAGCAATAGCGGGAGCAAGGGCGGAGCAGTACTTC,CASSSAIAGARAEQYF
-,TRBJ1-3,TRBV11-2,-,TGTGCCAGCAGCCTGGGGCGGTCTTGGGGGGACACCATATATTTT,CASSLGRSWGDTIYF
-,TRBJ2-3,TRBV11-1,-,TGTGCCAGCAGCCGAGCCGCAGATACGCAGTATTTT,CASSRAADTQYF
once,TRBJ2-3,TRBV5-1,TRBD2,TGCGCCAGCAGCTTGGGGACTAGCGGTATCACAGATACGCAGTATTTT,CASSLGTSGITDTQYF
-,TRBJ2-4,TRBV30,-,TGTGCCTGGAGAAGCCGGGGCGCTAACATTCAGTACTTC,CAWRSRGANIQYF
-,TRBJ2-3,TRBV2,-,TGTGCCAGCAGCGAGCGGAGGCCCTACACAGATACGCAGTATTTT,CASSERRPYTDTQYF
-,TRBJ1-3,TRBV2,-,TGTGCCAGCAGTGAAGTAACGCTTCACTCTGGAAACACCATATATTTT,CASSEVTLHSGNTIYF
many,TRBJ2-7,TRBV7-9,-,TGTGCCAGCAGCTTAATGGACTACGAGCAGTACTTC,CASSLMDYEQYF
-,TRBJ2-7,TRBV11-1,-,TGTGCCAGCAGCTTATCGGCAGCCTATTTCTACGAGCAGTACTTC,CASSLSAAYFYEQYF